This passage covers 3 T cell receptor beta chains from one sample sequenced in a study of T cell responses to AZD1222 COVID-19 vaccine. Sequencing was performed with immunoSEQ multiplex PCR; in TCRdb, only in-frame clones are kept and a portion is missing. The repertoire holds 140,000 to 150,000 clones, around 90% seen once, with about 3.5% in the top ten. Specimen: peripheral blood, collected on day 0 of AZD1222 vaccination. Every receptor here comes from an adult in good health.

This chain connects TRBV7-3 to TRBJ2-2; D is possibly TRBD2 (6 bases). This CDR3 has 15 amino acids. The ends were cut back, 1 base at V and 2 bases at J, with 8 bases in the middle. Germline-derived CDR1 and CDR2 are SGHTA and FQGTGA. The CDR3 sequence is CASSLIGGNTGELFF. In DNA, the CDR3 is TGTGCCAGCAGCTTAATCGGGGGAAACACCGGGGAGCTGTTTTTT.

The rearrangement joins TRBV2 to TRBJ2-7; unclear D gene. The germline V gene encodes CDR1 SNHLY and CDR2 FYNNEI. This CDR3 is 13 amino acids long. Trimming took off 6 bases at V and 3 bases at J, with 12 bases between the two ends. For the CDR3, the DNA is TGTGCCAGCAGATCCTCATACCTCTACGAGCAGTACTTC. Encoded protein: CASRSSYLYEQYF. Full variable domain (missing parts from reference TRBV2 and TRBJ2-7): EPEVTQTPSHQVTQMGQEVILRCVPISNHLYFYWYRQILGQKVEFLVSFYNNEISEKSEIFDDQFSVERPDGSNFTLKIRSTKLEDSAMYFCASRSSYLYEQYFGPGTRLTVT.

V and J are TRBV18 and TRBJ2-1; a possible D gene is TRBD2 (6 bases). The V gene's germline CDR1 is KGHSH and CDR2 LQKENI. CDR3 length equals 16 residues. V was cut by 3 bases and J by 0 bases, with 12 bases left in between. The CDR3 protein is CASSPLPTSSYNEQFF. In DNA, the CDR3 is TGTGCCAGCTCACCTCTTCCGACTAGCTCCTACAATGAGCAGTTCTTC.